The clone carrying this T cell receptor beta chain showed up just once. This entry comes from a study of blood T cell repertoires in COVID-19. The wider study: The study drew acute and convalescent COVID-19 samples from the United States, Italy and Spain. T cells, B-cell-depleted T cells, or PBMCs supplied cDNA or gDNA.

Per the original methods: The authors estimated nucleated cell counts from reference gene primer amplification. Assay used: immunoSEQ multiplex PCR; TCRdb lists only in-frame clones, some missing. V and J calls and clone size follow that table, whereas D and trimming were derived from the DNA. The table includes over 150,000 clones, more than 85% detected once. The V gene's germline CDR1 is SQVTM and CDR2 ANQGSEA. The V end lost 0 bases, the J end lost 6 bases, and 15 bases lay between the germline ends. The CDR3 has 15 amino acids. Patients of the Seattle cohort, enrolled during active infection, were followed longitudinally.

V gene TRBV29-1 combines with J gene TRBJ2-1; perhaps TRBD2 as D (6 bases). Sequenced: peripheral blood. This TCR was recovered from a man in his fifties or sixties with COVID-19, enrolled during active disease. The CDR3 protein is CSVEDLVGGGNEQFF. CDR3 bases: TGCAGCGTTGAAGATCTGGTGGGAGGAGGCAATGAGCAGTTCTTC.